The rows below give T cell receptor beta chains drawn from one sample of a study of T cell repertoires in cytomegalovirus infection. No cognate antigen is known for these TCRs. TCRdb called the reads again in MiXCR, with one record for every CDR3 protein. The table shows about 890,000 distinct CDR3 sequences, with approximately 33% occurring only once. This sample comprised cultured CD8+ T cells from PBMCs, obtained from culture after CMV antigen stimulation. The source of these receptors is a human donor in good health (CMV status not recorded). Some clones in this sample may be carry-over from other donors' samples. Each CDR3 is given with its conserved first and last residue. The order of the fields is D gene, J gene, clone size, CDR3 length, V gene, CDR3 DNA, CDR3 protein. A D gene is named only where the DNA matches it firmly. Where a row states a size, it is once, few, many or the class of an expanded clone; other rows omit it.

.	TRBJ2-3	few	15	TRBV4-1	TGCGCCAGCAGCCAAGATAACAGTAACACAGATACGCAGTATTTT	CASSQDNSNTDTQYF
.	TRBJ2-1	.	14	TRBV27	TGTGCCAGCACCTCGGGGACCTCAGCGAATGAGCAGTTCTTC	CASTSGTSANEQFF
TRBD1	TRBJ1-1	.	13	TRBV27	TGTGCCAGCAGCCATCAGGGGGTCGGTGAAGCTTTCTTT	CASSHQGVGEAFF
TRBD1	TRBJ1-5	many	16	TRBV6-1	TGTGCCAGCAGTGAAGGGGACAGGAGATACAATCAGCCCCAGCATTTT	CASSEGDRRYNQPQHF
TRBD2	TRBJ2-1	.	18	TRBV7-3	TGTGCCAGCAGCTTAAATCCAGCGGGGGGTCCCTCCTACAATGAGCAGTTCTTC	CASSLNPAGGPSYNEQFF
TRBD2	TRBJ2-5	.	20	TRBV7-3	TGTGCCAGCAAACTGCGGGGACTAGCGGGGGGCCTCTCGTACCAAGAGACCCAGTACTTC	CASKLRGLAGGLSYQETQYF
.	TRBJ2-2	.	17	TRBV7-9	TGTGCCAGCAGCTTCCCAGAGGGGGTTTGGATCGGCGGGGAGCTGTTTTTT	CASSFPEGVWIGGELFF
.	TRBJ2-1	many	15	TRBV12-3/TRBV12-4	TGTGCCAGCAGTTTTCTCGGGACCTCCTACAATGAGCAGTTCTTC	CASSFLGTSYNEQFF
.	TRBJ2-7	.	11	TRBV27	TGTGCCATTCAACAGGGTCACGAGCAGTACTTC	CAIQQGHEQYF
TRBD2	TRBJ2-5	.	16	TRBV20-1	TGCAGTGCTAGATCCCTAGCGGATAAGTACCAAGAGACCCAGTACTTC	CSARSLADKYQETQYF
.	TRBJ2-1	.	15	TRBV11-3	TGTGCCAGCAGCCCCCGAACCATTGCTTACAATGAGCAGTTCTTC	CASSPRTIAYNEQFF
TRBD2	TRBJ2-2	few	15	TRBV7-6	TGTGCCAGCAGCCCACTAGCGGGGGCAACCGGGGAGCTGTTTTTT	CASSPLAGATGELFF
.	TRBJ1-4	.	13	TRBV5-8	TGTGCCAGCAGCCCGATGACAGCTGAAAAACTGTTTTTT	CASSPMTAEKLFF
.	TRBJ2-5	.	15	TRBV12-3/TRBV12-4	TGTGCCAGCAGTTTATGGGAGGACACCCAAGAGACCCAGTACTTC	CASSLWEDTQETQYF
TRBD2	TRBJ2-1	many	19	TRBV7-9	TGTGCCAGCAGCTTACCCCGGACTAGCGGGGGGGTAACCTACAATGAGCAGTTCTTC	CASSLPRTSGGVTYNEQFF
.	TRBJ2-7	few	14	TRBV25-1	TGTGCCAGCAGTGAAACCGGGACGTTCGACGAGCAGTACTTC	CASSETGTFDEQYF
TRBD1	TRBJ1-1	many	14	TRBV5-1	TGTGCCAGCAGCTTGGGACAGGGGAGAACTGAAGCTTTCTTT	CASSLGQGRTEAFF
TRBD1	TRBJ2-5	.	15	TRBV14	TGTGCCAGCAGCCAAGGGACAGGGCTAGGAGAGACCCAGTACTTC	CASSQGTGLGETQYF
TRBD1	TRBJ1-5	many	19	TRBV7-2	TGTGCCAGCAGCTTAGTCGGGGGGACAGAGTATTATAGCAATCAGCCCCAGCATTTT	CASSLVGGTEYYSNQPQHF
.	TRBJ2-7	.	13	TRBV6-5	TGTGCCTCAGGAACGGTAGTCTCCTACGAGCAGTACTTC	CASGTVVSYEQYF
.	TRBJ1-2	once	11	TRBV29-1	TGCAGCGTTTCGTCCAGGACGGGCTACACCTTC	CSVSSRTGYTF
TRBD2	TRBJ2-1	.	18	TRBV7-8	TGTGCCAGCAGCGTGACTAGCGGGCCTGCGAGCTCCTACAATGAGCAGTTCTTC	CASSVTSGPASSYNEQFF
TRBD1	TRBJ2-1	.	17	TRBV5-1	TGCGCCAGCAGCCCGTATCCGAGGGACAGGGTGGGCAATGAGCAGTTCTTC	CASSPYPRDRVGNEQFF
TRBD1	TRBJ2-1	.	11	TRBV29-1	TGCAGCGTTGACGGACGACAGGGGAGGTTCTTC	CSVDGRQGRFF
.	TRBJ2-7	many	14	TRBV7-9	TGTGCCAGCAGCCAGACAGGGAGGGCCTACGAGCAGTACTTC	CASSQTGRAYEQYF
TRBD1	TRBJ1-2	.	17	TRBV13	TGTGCCAGCAGCTTAGAAGGGGGACAGAGAACTAACTATGGCTACACCTTC	CASSLEGGQRTNYGYTF
.	TRBJ2-2	.	16	TRBV27	TGTGCCAGCAGTGAATCCGGGACTTCGAACACCGGGGAGCTGTTTTTT	CASSESGTSNTGELFF
.	TRBJ2-3	many	15	TRBV7-2	TGTGCCAGCAGCTTAGGGGGGGCGAGCACAGATACGCAGTATTTT	CASSLGGASTDTQYF
.	TRBJ1-5	.	19	TRBV12-3/TRBV12-4	TGTGCCAGCAGTTTACTTGTCGACCGCCAACTACTTAGCAATCAGCCCCAGCATTTT	CASSLLVDRQLLSNQPQHF
TRBD2	TRBJ2-7	few	19	TRBV4-2	TGTGCCAGCAGCCCAGACCCGGGACTAGCGGGGGTGAACTCCTACGAGCAGTACTTC	CASSPDPGLAGVNSYEQYF
.	TRBJ1-1	.	14	TRBV9	TGTGCCAGCAGCGGAAGGACTGGGAACACTGAAGCTTTCTTT	CASSGRTGNTEAFF
.	TRBJ1-1	.	14	TRBV6-5	TGTGCCAGCAGTTACTCGGGGACAAATAATGAAGCTTTCTTT	CASSYSGTNNEAFF
.	TRBJ2-6	few	15	TRBV12-3/TRBV12-4	TGTGCCAGCAGTTTCCAGGGAAGAGGGGCCAACGTCCTGACTTTC	CASSFQGRGANVLTF
TRBD1	TRBJ1-6	many	15	TRBV7-2	TGTGCCAGCAGCTCCGGGACAGGGCGACGGTCACCCCTCCACTTT	CASSSGTGRRSPLHF
.	TRBJ2-7	.	13	TRBV6-5	TGTGCCAGCAGACGGACAGCCCCCTACGAGCAGTACTTC	CASRRTAPYEQYF
TRBD1	TRBJ2-5	.	14	TRBV2	TGTGTCAGCAGTGAAAAGGGGGCTCAGGGGACCCAGTACTTC	CVSSEKGAQGTQYF
.	TRBJ2-3	.	14	TRBV5-4	TGTGCCAGCAGCTGGGTCGGTAGCCCAGATACGCAGTATTTT	CASSWVGSPDTQYF
TRBD1	TRBJ2-6	.	22	TRBV5-1	TGCGCCAGCAGCTCCCTCACCGGGACAGGGGGACCCGAGAACTCTGGGGCCAACGTCCTGACTTTC	CASSSLTGTGGPENSGANVLTF
.	TRBJ2-5	.	13	TRBV6-2/TRBV6-3	TGTGCCAGCAGTTACAGAGTACAAGAGACCCAGTACTTC	CASSYRVQETQYF
.	TRBJ1-1	.	19	TRBV28	TGTGCCAGCAGTTTATATGCTGGGACCGATCGACAGGTTGACACTGAAGCTTTCTTT	CASSLYAGTDRQVDTEAFF
TRBD1	TRBJ2-1	.	14	TRBV15	TGTGCCACCAGCTTACAGGGGCGGTTTAATGAGCAGTTCTTC	CATSLQGRFNEQFF
.	TRBJ1-6	.	15	TRBV7-3	TGTGCCAGTGCTGACTCGAGCTCCTATAATTCACCCCTCCACTTT	CASADSSSYNSPLHF
.	TRBJ2-1	.	15	TRBV4-1	TGCGCCAGCACCTCGGGACCCGTAACCTACAATGAGCAGTTCTTC	CASTSGPVTYNEQFF
.	TRBJ2-2	.	16	TRBV19	TGTGCCAGTAGTCTTCCTCTATGGGTAAACACCGGGGAGCTGTTTTTT	CASSLPLWVNTGELFF
.	TRBJ1-2	few	12	TRBV2	TGTGCCTCCCTTGCAGGGTCCAGGGGCTACACCTTC	CASLAGSRGYTF
TRBD1	TRBJ1-5	.	15	TRBV6-2/TRBV6-3	TGTGCCAGCAGTTTGGACAGGGGGAACAGTCAGCCCCAGCATTTT	CASSLDRGNSQPQHF
.	TRBJ2-2	.	16	TRBV13	TGTGCCAGCAGCTTAGGGGGACTTTCGACCACCGGGGAGCTGTTTTTT	CASSLGGLSTTGELFF
.	TRBJ1-1	few	13	TRBV19	TGTGCCAGTAGTAAAGACAGTATCACTGAAGCTTTCTTT	CASSKDSITEAFF
.	TRBJ2-2	.	15	TRBV5-6	TGTGCCAGCAGCTTGTCCGCAGGGGTATACGGGGAGCTGTTTTTT	CASSLSAGVYGELFF
.	TRBJ2-5	many	15	TRBV7-8	TGTGCCAGCAGCTTAGGTGGGGACCGCCGGGGGAACCAGTACTTC	CASSLGGDRRGNQYF
.	TRBJ1-2	.	11	TRBV20-1	TGCAGCATGGAGGACAGCTATGGCTACACCTTC	CSMEDSYGYTF